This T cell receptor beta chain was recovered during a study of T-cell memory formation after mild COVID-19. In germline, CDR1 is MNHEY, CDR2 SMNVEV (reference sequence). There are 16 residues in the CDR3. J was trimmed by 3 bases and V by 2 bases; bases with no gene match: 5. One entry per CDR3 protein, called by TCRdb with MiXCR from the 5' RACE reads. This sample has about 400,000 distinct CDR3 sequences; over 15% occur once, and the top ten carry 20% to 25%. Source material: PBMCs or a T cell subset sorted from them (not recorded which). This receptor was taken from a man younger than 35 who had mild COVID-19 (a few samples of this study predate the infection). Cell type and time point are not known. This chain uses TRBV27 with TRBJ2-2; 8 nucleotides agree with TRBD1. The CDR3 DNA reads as TGTGCCAGCAGTTTACACAACAGGGGGGACACCGGGGAGCTGTTTTTT. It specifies CASSLHNRGDTGELFF.